This entry lists 14 T cell receptor beta chains sequenced from one sample in a study of blood T cell repertoires in COVID-19. Libraries were prepared by immunoSEQ multiplex PCR; TCRdb keeps only in-frame clonotypes and omits some of them. Of 200,000 to 300,000 clones in the sample, 83% are singletons; the top ten hold around 5.5%. Sequenced input: peripheral blood. Receptors were obtained from a human donor in a cohort sampled during active COVID-19.

The chain couples TRBV5-1 to TRBJ1-4; TRBD1 aligns across 8 bases. Trimming cost V 4 bases and J 7 bases; bases outside gene matches: 6. Per the germline V gene, CDR1 is SGHRS and CDR2 is YFSETQ. The CDR3 sequence is 14 residues long. The CDR3 is CASSPTGVFEKLFF. The CDR3 region has the DNA TGCGCCAGCAGCCCGACAGGGGTGTTTGAAAAACTGTTTTTT.

This chain uses TRBV6-4 with TRBJ2-1; 10 positions agree with TRBD2. Germline CDR1 reads MRHNA; CDR2 reads SNTAGT. With 6 bases clipped from V and 8 bases from J, the junction kept 13 bases outside the gene matches. CDR3 length: 16 amino acids. The CDR3 bases are TGTGCCAGCAGCCCAGAGTTCTTAGCGGGAGGACATGAGCAGTTCTTC. Translated, it gives CASSPEFLAGGHEQFF.

The V call is TRBV5-1, the J call TRBJ2-3; possibly TRBD1 for D (5 bases). Germline V gives CDR1 SGHRS, CDR2 YFSETQ. The CDR3 sequence is 14 residues long. Trimming took 0 bases from V and 4 from J, leaving 9 bases between them. The CDR3 bases are TGCGCCAGCAGCTTGGTGAAGGGGCCAGATACGCAGTATTTT. It specifies CASSLVKGPDTQYF.

This clone has just one count. The genes are TRBV20-1 and TRBJ2-1, with TRBD2 identical over 11 bases. V trimming: 3 bases; J trimming: 6 bases; junction bases outside the gene matches: 1. Per germline, CDR1 DFQATT and CDR2 SNEGSKA (reference sequence). This CDR3 contains 13 residues. For the CDR3, the DNA is TGCAGTGCTAGTAGCGGGAGGGCCAATGAGCAGTTCTTC. Translated, it gives CSASSGRANEQFF.

The V gene is TRBV9, the J gene TRBJ2-1; 11 bases agree with TRBD2. Germline V gene lookup returns CDR1 SGDLS and CDR2 YYNGEE. Trimming took 3 bases from V and 2 from J; bases not matched to a gene: 1. The CDR3 runs 15 residues. CDR3 protein: CASSGGLAAYNEQFF. The CDR3 nucleotides are TGTGCCAGCAGCGGGGGACTAGCGGCCTACAATGAGCAGTTCTTC.

This rearrangement joins TRBV5-6 to TRBJ1-5; the match to TRBD1 covers 8 bases. CDR1 SGHDT and CDR2 YYEEEE come from the germline V gene. The CDR3 loop spans 15 amino acids. Trimming cost V 2 bases and J 4 bases; bases outside gene matches: 5. CDR3 nucleotides: TGTGCCAGCAGCTTAGGACAGGGAGGGAATCAGCCCCAGCATTTT. It specifies CASSLGQGGNQPQHF.

The V gene is TRBV7-9, the J gene TRBJ1-6; D perhaps matches TRBD1 (6 bases). The CDR3 spans 14 residues. Germline values: CDR1 SEHNR, CDR2 FQNEAQ (reference sequence). V was clipped by 9 bases and J by 5 bases, with 14 bases between them. The CDR3 region is CASQQGTHNSPLHF. In DNA, the CDR3 is TGTGCCAGTCAACAGGGAACCCATAATTCACCCCTCCACTTT.

J is TRBJ1-3 and V is TRBV5-1; TRBD1 is a possible D gene (5 bases). V was trimmed by 0 bases and J by 2 bases, leaving 9 bases between them. Germline V lookup: CDR1 SGHRS, CDR2 YFSETQ. This CDR3 has 15 residues. The CDR3 protein is CASSLEGLTGNTIYF. CDR3 in DNA: TGCGCCAGCAGCTTGGAGGGACTAACTGGAAACACCATATATTTT.

This rearrangement joins TRBV6-6 to TRBJ2-1; D may be TRBD2 (6 bases). CDR1 and CDR2 from the germline V gene are MNHNY and SVGAGI (reference sequence). The length of the CDR3 is 17 residues. V dropped 6 bases and J dropped 0 bases, with 18 bases sitting between them. CDR3 loop: CASSRRLEPPSYNEQFF. The CDR3 DNA is TGTGCCAGCAGCCGACGACTAGAACCGCCCTCCTACAATGAGCAGTTCTTC.

CDR3 DNA sequence: TGTGCCAGCAGCCACGGGGGTACCCTAGCCAAAAACATTCAGTACTTC. This gives the protein CASSHGGTLAKNIQYF. This chain joins TRBV7-9 and TRBJ2-4; a possible D gene is TRBD2 (6 bases). Trimming took 5 bases from V and 0 from J, leaving 14 bases between them. CDR3 length: 16 residues. Germline assignment: CDR1 SEHNR and CDR2 FQNEAQ (reference sequence).

The chain has TRBV6-5 and TRBJ2-4, with no clear D. CDR3 size: 11 residues. Trimming took off 4 bases at V and 6 bases at J, with 4 bases between the two ends. The germline V gene has CDR1 MNHEY and CDR2 SVGAGI. This CDR3 is CASSSGNIQYF. CDR3 coding DNA: TGTGCCAGCAGTTCCGGAAACATTCAGTACTTC.

The V call is TRBV18, the J call TRBJ1-6; D is possibly TRBD1 (6 bases). This CDR3 is 17 amino acids long. Trimming shortened V by 0 bases and J by 4 bases, and 13 bases separated the two germline ends. Germline V gives CDR1 KGHSH, CDR2 LQKENI. In nucleotides, the CDR3 is TGTGCCAGCTCACCACCGGGGGCAGGAGGATATAATTCACCCCTCCACTTT. Its protein is CASSPPGAGGYNSPLHF.

The chain is built from TRBV19 and TRBJ1-5; TRBD1 matches 7 bases. Germline V lookup: CDR1 LNHDA, CDR2 SQIVND (reference sequence). The CDR3 is 17 amino acids. V shed 3 bases, J shed 1 base, and the junction held 9 bases outside the gene matches. As DNA, the CDR3 is TGTGCCAGTAGTATGAGACAGGGCTTCGAGAGCAATCAGCCCCAGCATTTT. As protein: CASSMRQGFESNQPQHF.

The V and J genes are TRBV15 and TRBJ1-2, with a weak D call TRBD1 (5 bases). CDR3 size: 14 residues. Looked up from germline, CDR1 is LNHNV and CDR2 is YYDKDF (reference sequence). Trimming pared 3 bases from V and 3 bases from J, leaving 11 bases between. CDR3 residues: CATSSPDTYYGYTF. The CDR3 nucleotides read TGTGCCACCAGCAGCCCGGACACCTACTATGGCTACACCTTC. Combining the CDR3 with reference TRBV15 and TRBJ1-2 gives the whole variable domain DAMVIQNPRYQVTQFGKPVTLSCSQTLNHNVMYWYQQKSSQAPKLLFHYYDKDFNNEADTPDNFQSRRPNTSFCFLDIRSPGLGDTAMYLCATSSPDTYYGYTFGSGTRLTVV.